This T cell receptor beta chain appears in the sequencing data of a study of blood T cell repertoires in COVID-19. About the research overall: Some COVID-19 samples were acute and others convalescent; all came from the United States, Italy and Spain. From T cells, B-cell-depleted T cells, or PBMCs came the material, which was cDNA or gDNA.

Per the original data handling: It was from reference gene primer amplification that nucleated cell counts were estimated. Measured with immunoSEQ multiplex PCR; TCRdb has only the in-frame clones, and not every one. The D gene and trimming were derived from the DNA, and the V and J assignments and clone size from that table. This table has 210,000 or so clones, about 85% appearing once. As regards this clone: Germline is not matched at one junction end, which may reflect a read error.

The CDR3 totals 14 residues. Germline V gene data show CDR1 as KGHSH and CDR2 as LQKENI. The receptor was derived from a woman of 80 years or more with active or convalescent COVID-19. Sequenced input: peripheral blood. The V gene is TRBV18, the J gene TRBJ2-1; D uncertain. The CDR3 reads CASSPGPEYIEQFF. The CDR3 DNA follows: TGTGCCAGCTCACCAGGGCCAGAGTACATTGAGCAGTTCTTC.